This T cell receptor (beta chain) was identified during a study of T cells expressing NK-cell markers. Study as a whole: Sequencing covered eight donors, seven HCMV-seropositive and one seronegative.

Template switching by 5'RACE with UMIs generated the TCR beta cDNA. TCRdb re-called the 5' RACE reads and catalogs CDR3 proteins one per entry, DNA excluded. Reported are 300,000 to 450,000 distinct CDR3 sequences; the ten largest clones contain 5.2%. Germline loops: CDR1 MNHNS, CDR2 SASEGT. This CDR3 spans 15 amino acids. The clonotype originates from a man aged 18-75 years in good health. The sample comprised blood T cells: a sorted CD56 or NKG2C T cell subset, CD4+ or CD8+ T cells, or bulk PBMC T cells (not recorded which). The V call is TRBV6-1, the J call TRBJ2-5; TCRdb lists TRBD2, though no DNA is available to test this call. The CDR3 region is CASRGASGGKETQYF.